Given below is one T cell receptor beta chain in context. The record originates from a study of blood T cell repertoires in COVID-19. Only in-frame clones appear in the TCRdb table, and some are missing; sequencing was by immunoSEQ multiplex PCR. In the table there are about 180,000 clones, just under 80% of which are singletons. Germline CDR1 and CDR2: SGDLS and YYNGEE. Trimming removed 2 bases at V and 4 bases at J, with 12 bases between. The CDR3 has 15 residues. Specimen: peripheral blood. The chain recombines TRBV9 with TRBJ2-2; D is perhaps TRBD2 (6 bases). The receptor was derived from a man in his 70s with active or convalescent COVID-19. In DNA form, the CDR3 reads TGTGCCAGCAGCGTGAATACCGGGAGCACCGGGGAGCTGTTTTTT. This sequence encodes CASSVNTGSTGELFF. Filled out from reference TRBV9 and TRBJ2-2, the complete variable domain reads DSGVTQTPKHLITATGQRVTLRCSPRSGDLSVYWYQQSLDQGLQFLIQYYNGEERAKGNILERFSAQQFPDLHSELNLSSLELGDSALYFCASSVNTGSTGELFFGEGSRLTVL.